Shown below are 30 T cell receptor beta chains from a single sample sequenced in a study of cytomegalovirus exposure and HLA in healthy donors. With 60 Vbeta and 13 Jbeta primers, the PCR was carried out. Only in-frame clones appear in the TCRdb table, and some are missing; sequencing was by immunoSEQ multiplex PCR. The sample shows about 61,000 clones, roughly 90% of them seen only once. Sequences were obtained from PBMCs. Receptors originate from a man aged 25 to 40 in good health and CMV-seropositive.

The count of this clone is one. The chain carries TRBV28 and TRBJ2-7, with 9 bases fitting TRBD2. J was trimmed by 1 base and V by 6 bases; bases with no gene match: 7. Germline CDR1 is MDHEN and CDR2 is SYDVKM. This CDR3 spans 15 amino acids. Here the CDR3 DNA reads TGTGCCAGCAGCTATAGCGGGAGTGGGTCCTACGAGCAGTACTTC. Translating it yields CASSYSGSGSYEQYF.

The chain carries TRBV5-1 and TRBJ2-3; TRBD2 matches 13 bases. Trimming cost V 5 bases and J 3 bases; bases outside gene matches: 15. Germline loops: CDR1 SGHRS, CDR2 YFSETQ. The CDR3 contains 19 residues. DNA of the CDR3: TGCGCCAGCAGTTTGATACTAGCGGGAGGGCCTAGCGTGACAGATACGCAGTATTTT. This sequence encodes CASSLILAGGPSVTDTQYF.

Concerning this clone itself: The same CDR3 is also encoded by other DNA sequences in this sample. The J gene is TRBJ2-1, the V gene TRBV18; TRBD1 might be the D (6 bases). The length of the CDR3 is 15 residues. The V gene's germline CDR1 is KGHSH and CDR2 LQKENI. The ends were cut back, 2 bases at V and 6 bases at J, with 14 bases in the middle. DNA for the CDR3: TGTGCCAGCTCACCATTGGACAGCGGTACCAATGAGCAGTTCTTC. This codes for CASSPLDSGTNEQFF.

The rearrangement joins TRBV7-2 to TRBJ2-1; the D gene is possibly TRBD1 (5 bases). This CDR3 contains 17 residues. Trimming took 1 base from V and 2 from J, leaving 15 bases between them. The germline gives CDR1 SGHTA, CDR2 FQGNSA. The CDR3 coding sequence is TGTGCCAGCAGCTTAGAGCCCTCTAGGGGTCCCTACAATGAGCAGTTCTTC. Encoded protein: CASSLEPSRGPYNEQFF.

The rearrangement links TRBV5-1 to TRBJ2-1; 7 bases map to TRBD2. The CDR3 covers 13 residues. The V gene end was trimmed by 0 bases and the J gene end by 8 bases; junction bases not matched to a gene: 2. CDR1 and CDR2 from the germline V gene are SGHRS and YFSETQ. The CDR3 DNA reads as TGCGCCAGCAGCTTGGGACTAGCCGATGAGCAGTTCTTC. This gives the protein CASSLGLADEQFF.

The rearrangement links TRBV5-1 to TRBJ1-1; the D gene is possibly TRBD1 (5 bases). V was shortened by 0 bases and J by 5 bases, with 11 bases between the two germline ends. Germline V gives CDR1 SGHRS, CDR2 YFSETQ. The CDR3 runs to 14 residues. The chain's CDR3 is CASSLAGGGTEAFF. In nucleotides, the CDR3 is TGCGCCAGCAGCTTGGCCGGGGGAGGGACTGAAGCTTTCTTT.

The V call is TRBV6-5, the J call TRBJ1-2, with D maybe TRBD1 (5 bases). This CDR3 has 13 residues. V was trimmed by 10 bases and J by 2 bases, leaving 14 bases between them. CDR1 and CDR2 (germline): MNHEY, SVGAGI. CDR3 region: CATSDSFNYGYTF. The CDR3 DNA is TGTGCCACTTCAGACAGTTTCAACTATGGCTACACCTTC.

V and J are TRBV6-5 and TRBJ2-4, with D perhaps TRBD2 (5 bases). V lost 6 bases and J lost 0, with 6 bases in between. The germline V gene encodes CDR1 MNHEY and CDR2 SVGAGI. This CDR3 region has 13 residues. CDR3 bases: TGTGCCAGCAGGAGGGAAGCCAAAAACATTCAGTACTTC. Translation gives CASRREAKNIQYF.

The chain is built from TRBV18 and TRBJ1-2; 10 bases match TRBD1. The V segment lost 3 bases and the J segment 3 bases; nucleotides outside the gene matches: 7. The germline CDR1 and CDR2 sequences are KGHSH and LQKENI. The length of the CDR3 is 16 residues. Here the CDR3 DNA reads TGTGCCAGCTCACCTTTGACAGGGGGCGAGGACTATGGCTACACCTTC. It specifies CASSPLTGGEDYGYTF.

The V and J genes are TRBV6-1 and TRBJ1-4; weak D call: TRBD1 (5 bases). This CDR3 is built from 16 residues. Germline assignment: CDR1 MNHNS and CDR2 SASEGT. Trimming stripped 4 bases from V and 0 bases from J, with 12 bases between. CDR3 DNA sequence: TGTGCCAGCAGTGGGCGGGGGGATGCAACTAATGAAAAACTGTTTTTT. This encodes CASSGRGDATNEKLFF.

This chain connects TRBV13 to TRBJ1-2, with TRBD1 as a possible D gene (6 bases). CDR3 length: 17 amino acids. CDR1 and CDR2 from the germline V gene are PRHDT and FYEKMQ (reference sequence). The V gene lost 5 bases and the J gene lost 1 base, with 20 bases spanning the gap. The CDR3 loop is CASSADLWTEVNYGYTF. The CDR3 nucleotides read TGTGCCAGCAGCGCCGATCTTTGGACAGAAGTTAACTATGGCTACACCTTC.

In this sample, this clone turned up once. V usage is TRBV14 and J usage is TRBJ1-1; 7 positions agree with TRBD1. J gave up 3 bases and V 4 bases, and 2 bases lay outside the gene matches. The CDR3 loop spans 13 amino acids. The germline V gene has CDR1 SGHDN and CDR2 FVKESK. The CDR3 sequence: CASSPQGYTEAFF. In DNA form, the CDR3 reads TGTGCCAGCAGCCCACAGGGGTACACTGAAGCTTTCTTT.

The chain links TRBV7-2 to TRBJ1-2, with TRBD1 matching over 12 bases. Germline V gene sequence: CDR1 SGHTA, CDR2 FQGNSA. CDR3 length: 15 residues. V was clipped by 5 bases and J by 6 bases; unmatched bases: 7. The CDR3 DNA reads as TGTGCCAGCAGCCCGCATGGGACAGGGGGCGATGGCTACACCTTC. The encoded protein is CASSPHGTGGDGYTF. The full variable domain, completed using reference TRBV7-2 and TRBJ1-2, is GAGVSQSPSNKVTEKGKDVELRCDPISGHTALYWYRQSLGQGLEFLIYFQGNSAPDKSGLPSDRFSAERTGGSVSTLTIQRTQQEDSAVYLCASSPHGTGGDGYTFGSGTRLTVV.

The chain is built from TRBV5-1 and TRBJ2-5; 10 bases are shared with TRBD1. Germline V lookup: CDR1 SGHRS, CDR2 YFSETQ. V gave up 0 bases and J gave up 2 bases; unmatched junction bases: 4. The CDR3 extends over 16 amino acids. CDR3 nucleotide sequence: TGCGCCAGCAGCTTGGGGACAGGGGGGGGACAAGAGACCCAGTACTTC. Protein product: CASSLGTGGGQETQYF.

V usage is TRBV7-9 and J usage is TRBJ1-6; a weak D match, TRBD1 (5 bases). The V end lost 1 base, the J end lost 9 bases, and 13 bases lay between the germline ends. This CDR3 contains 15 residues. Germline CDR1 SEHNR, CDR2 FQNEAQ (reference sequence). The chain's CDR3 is CASSLESGGTSPLHF. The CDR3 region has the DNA TGTGCCAGCAGCTTAGAATCTGGGGGGACTTCACCCCTCCACTTT.

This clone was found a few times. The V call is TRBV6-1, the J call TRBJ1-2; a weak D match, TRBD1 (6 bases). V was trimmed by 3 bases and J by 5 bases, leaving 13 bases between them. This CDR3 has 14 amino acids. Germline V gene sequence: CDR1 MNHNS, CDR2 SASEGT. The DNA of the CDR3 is TGTGCCAGCAGTGATTGGGGGCCCCCATATGGCTACACCTTC. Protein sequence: CASSDWGPPYGYTF.

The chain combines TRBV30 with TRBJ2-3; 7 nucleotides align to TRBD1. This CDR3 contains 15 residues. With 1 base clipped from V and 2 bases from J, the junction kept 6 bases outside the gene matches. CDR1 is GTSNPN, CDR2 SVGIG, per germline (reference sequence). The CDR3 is CAWSDRDRLTDTQYF. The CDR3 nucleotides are TGTGCCTGGAGTGATAGGGACAGACTCACAGATACGCAGTATTTT. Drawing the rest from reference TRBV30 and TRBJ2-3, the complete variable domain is SQTIHQWPATLVQPVGSPLSLECTVEGTSNPNLYWYRQAAGRGLQLLFYSVGIGQISSEVPQNLSASRPQDRQFILSSKKLLLSDSGFYLCAWSDRDRLTDTQYFGPGTRLTVL.

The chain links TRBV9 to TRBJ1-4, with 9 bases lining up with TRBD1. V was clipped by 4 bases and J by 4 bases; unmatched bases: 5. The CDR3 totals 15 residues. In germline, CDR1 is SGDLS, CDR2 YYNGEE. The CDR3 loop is CASSPRTGVNEKLFF. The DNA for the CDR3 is TGTGCCAGCAGCCCCCGGACAGGGGTTAATGAAAAACTGTTTTTT.

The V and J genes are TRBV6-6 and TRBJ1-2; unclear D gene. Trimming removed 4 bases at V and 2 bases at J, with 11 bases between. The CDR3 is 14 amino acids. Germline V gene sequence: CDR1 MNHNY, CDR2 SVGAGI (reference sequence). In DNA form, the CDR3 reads TGTGCCAGCAGTTTCTCGGGCAGGAACTATGGCTACACCTTC. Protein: CASSFSGRNYGYTF.

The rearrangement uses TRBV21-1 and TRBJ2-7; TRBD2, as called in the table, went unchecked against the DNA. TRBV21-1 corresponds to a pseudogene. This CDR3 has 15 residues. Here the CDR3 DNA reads TGTGCCAGCAGCGCGACTAGCGGGGGATCCTACGAGCAGTACTTC. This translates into CASSATSGGSYEQYF.

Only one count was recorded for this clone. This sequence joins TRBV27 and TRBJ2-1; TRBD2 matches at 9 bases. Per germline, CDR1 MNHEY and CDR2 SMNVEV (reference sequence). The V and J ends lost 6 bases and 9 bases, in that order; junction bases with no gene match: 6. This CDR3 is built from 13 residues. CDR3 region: CASSAGGDIEQFF. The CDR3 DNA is TGTGCCAGCAGCGCGGGAGGGGACATTGAGCAGTTCTTC.

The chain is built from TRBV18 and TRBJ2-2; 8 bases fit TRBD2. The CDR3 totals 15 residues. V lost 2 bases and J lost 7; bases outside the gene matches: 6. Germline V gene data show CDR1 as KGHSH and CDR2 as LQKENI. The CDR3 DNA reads TGTGCCAGCTCACCAGCGGGAGGTTATCGCGGGGAGCTGTTTTTT. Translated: CASSPAGGYRGELFF.

CDR3 loop: CASSFILNEQFF. The DNA of the CDR3 is TGTGCCAGCAGCTTTATACTCAATGAGCAGTTCTTC. The chain combines TRBV7-9 with TRBJ2-1; D is ambiguous. The germline CDR1 and CDR2 sequences are SEHNR and FQNEAQ (reference sequence). The CDR3 totals 12 residues. Trimming stripped 3 bases from V and 6 bases from J, with 6 bases between.

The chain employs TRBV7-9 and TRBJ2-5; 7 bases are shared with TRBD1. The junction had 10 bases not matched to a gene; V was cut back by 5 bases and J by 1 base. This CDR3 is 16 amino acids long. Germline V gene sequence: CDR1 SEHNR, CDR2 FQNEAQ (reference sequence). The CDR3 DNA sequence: TGTGCCAGCAGCCCCGACGGGACAGTGGCCCAAGAGACCCAGTACTTC. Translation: CASSPDGTVAQETQYF.

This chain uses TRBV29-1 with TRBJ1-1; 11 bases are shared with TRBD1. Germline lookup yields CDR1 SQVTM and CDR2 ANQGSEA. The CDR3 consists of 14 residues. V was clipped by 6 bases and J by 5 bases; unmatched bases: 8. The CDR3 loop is CSVEGGQGATEAFF. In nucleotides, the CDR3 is TGCAGCGTAGAGGGTGGACAGGGGGCGACTGAAGCTTTCTTT.

The CDR3 DNA sequence: TGTGCCAGCAGCCGGGGTGGATCCTACGAGCAGTACTTC. Protein product: CASSRGGSYEQYF. This chain connects TRBV6-1 to TRBJ2-7, with a weak D call TRBD2 (5 bases). The CDR3 consists of 13 residues. V lost 6 bases and J lost 1, with 10 bases in between. Germline CDR1 MNHNS, CDR2 SASEGT.

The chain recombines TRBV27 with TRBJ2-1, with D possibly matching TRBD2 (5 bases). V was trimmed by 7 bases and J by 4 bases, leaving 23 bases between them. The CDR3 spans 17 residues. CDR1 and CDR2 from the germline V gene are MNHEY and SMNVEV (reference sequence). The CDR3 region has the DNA TGTGCCAGCAATACCCTCGGTTGGTACGGGGAATACAATGAGCAGTTCTTC. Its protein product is CASNTLGWYGEYNEQFF.

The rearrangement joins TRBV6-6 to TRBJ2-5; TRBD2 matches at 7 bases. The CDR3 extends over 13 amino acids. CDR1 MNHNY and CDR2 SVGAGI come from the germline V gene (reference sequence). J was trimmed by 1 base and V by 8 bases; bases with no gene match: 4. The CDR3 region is CASQGGPQETQYF. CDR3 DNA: TGTGCCAGCCAGGGAGGGCCCCAAGAGACCCAGTACTTC.

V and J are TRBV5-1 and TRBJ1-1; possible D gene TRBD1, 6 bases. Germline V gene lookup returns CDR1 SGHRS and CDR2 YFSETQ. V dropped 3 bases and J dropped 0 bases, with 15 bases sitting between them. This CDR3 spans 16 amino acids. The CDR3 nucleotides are TGCGCCAGCAGCTACCTGGGCACAGGGTTGAACACTGAAGCTTTCTTT. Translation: CASSYLGTGLNTEAFF.

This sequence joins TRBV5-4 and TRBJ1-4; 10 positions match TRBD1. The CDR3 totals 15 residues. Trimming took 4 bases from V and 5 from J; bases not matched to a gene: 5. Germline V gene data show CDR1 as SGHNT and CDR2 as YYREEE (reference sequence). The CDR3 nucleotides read TGTGCCAGCAGCCGAGGGACAGGGGCAAATGAAAAACTGTTTTTT. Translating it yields CASSRGTGANEKLFF.